The 8 T cell receptor beta chains presented below share a single source sample, sequenced in a study of T-cell memory formation after mild COVID-19. In TCRdb, the 5' RACE reads were re-called with MiXCR into one record per CDR3 protein. The sample shows a few hundred thousand distinct CDR3 sequences, around 15% of them seen only once. The sequenced sample consisted of PBMCs or a T cell subset sorted from them (not recorded which). Receptor source: a man aged 18 to 29 who had mild COVID-19 (a few samples of this study predate the infection). Cell type and time point are not known.

This chain uses TRBV19 with TRBJ1-2, with D perhaps TRBD1 (6 bases). V gave up 8 bases and J gave up 4 bases, with 11 bases separating them. The V gene's germline CDR1 is LNHDA and CDR2 SQIVND (reference sequence). The CDR3 is made up of 12 amino acids. The CDR3 protein is CASGGGRYGYTF. The CDR3 DNA reads as TGTGCCAGTGGCGGGGGCCGCTATGGCTACACCTTC.

This sequence joins TRBV9 and TRBJ2-1; D not certain. Germline CDR1 reads SGDLS; CDR2 reads YYNGEE. The ends were cut back, 2 bases at V and 5 bases at J, with 20 bases in the middle. This CDR3 is built from 17 residues. The CDR3 sequence: CASSVVSVGLGHNEQFF. CDR3 in DNA: TGTGCCAGCAGCGTGGTTAGTGTCGGGCTAGGTCACAATGAGCAGTTCTTC. Full variable domain (remainder filled in from reference TRBV9 and TRBJ2-1): DSGVTQTPKHLITATGQRVTLRCSPRSGDLSVYWYQQSLDQGLQFLIQYYNGEERAKGNILERFSAQQFPDLHSELNLSSLELGDSALYFCASSVVSVGLGHNEQFFGPGTRLTVL.

CDR3 amino acids: CASSVVRGPGELFF. CDR3 sequence (DNA): TGTGCCAGCAGCGTAGTAAGGGGACCCGGGGAGCTGTTTTTT. The chain has TRBV9 and TRBJ2-2; possibly TRBD1 or TRBD2 for D (5 bases each). V gave up 0 bases and J gave up 6 bases, with 9 bases separating them. The CDR3 has 14 amino acids. Germline V gene sequence: CDR1 SGDLS, CDR2 YYNGEE.

This clonotype was seen many times. V gene TRBV5-1 combines with J gene TRBJ2-7; 9 nucleotides match TRBD1. The trim removed 4 bases at V and 3 bases at J, leaving 5 bases unmatched. This CDR3 region has 14 residues. CDR1 SGHRS and CDR2 YFSETQ come from the germline V gene. The DNA for the CDR3 is TGCGCCAGCAGCATCGGGACAGGGAACTACGAGCAGTACTTC. Translating gives CASSIGTGNYEQYF.

The CDR3 here is CASGKGLAGALQYF. In DNA, the CDR3 is TGTGCCAGCGGCAAGGGACTAGCGGGGGCCCTCCAGTATTTT. J is TRBJ2-3 and V is TRBV7-2; 14 nucleotides line up with TRBD2. This CDR3 has 14 amino acids. Trimming took 8 bases from V and 12 from J; bases not matched to a gene: 10. Germline lookup yields CDR1 SGHTA and CDR2 FQGNSA.

This clonotype occurred a few times. This chain joins TRBV5-1 and TRBJ1-6; D is uncertain. V was shortened by 5 bases and J by 0 bases, with 9 bases between the two germline ends. Looked up from germline, CDR1 is SGHRS and CDR2 is YFSETQ. The CDR3 is 15 residues long. CDR3 nucleotide sequence: TGCGCCAGCAGTCTGGAAGGCTCCTATAATTCACCCCTCCACTTT. Translated: CASSLEGSYNSPLHF.

This clonotype was seen a handful of times. The chain joins TRBV11-2 to TRBJ1-2; D gene unclear. Trimming removed 8 bases from V and 9 bases from J, with 7 bases in between. The CDR3 is made up of 9 amino acids. Per germline, CDR1 SGHAT and CDR2 FQNNGV. CDR3 amino acids: CASGLSYTF. The CDR3 nucleotides read TGTGCCAGCGGACTGAGCTACACCTTC.

This clonotype has only a few counts. This chain joins TRBV3-1 and TRBJ1-6; 12 bases are shared with TRBD1. CDR1 is LGHDT and CDR2 is YNNKEL in the germline V gene (reference sequence). The CDR3 runs to 18 residues. Trimming at V came to 2 bases and at J to 7 bases, leaving 9 bases not matched to a gene. The CDR3 protein is CASSQRDRGQLRNSPLHF. CDR3 sequence (DNA): TGTGCCAGCAGCCAACGGGACAGGGGGCAATTAAGAAATTCACCCCTCCACTTT. The entire variable domain, with the rest obtained from reference TRBV3-1 and TRBJ1-6, is as follows: DTAVSQTPKYLVTQMGNDKSIKCEQNLGHDTMYWYKQDSKKFLKIMFSYNNKELIINETVPNRFSPKSPDKAHLNLHINSLELGDSAVYFCASSQRDRGQLRNSPLHFGNGTRLTVT.